Listed here is a single T cell receptor (beta chain). Its cognate antigen is unknown. Germline V gene lookup returns CDR1 SNHLY and CDR2 FYNNEI. This CDR3 is 17 amino acids long. Deletions cut 3 bases from V and 0 bases from J, with 12 bases between. The sample is drawn from a study of identical twins. Study-level points and caveats: Diverse VJ usage suggested most zero-insertion clonotypes were not invariant T cells. Twins shared beta out-of-frame sequences in excess, but this excess was weaker.

Using its own MiXCR run on the 5' RACE reads, TCRdb lists one record per CDR3 protein. The sample carries 430,000 or so distinct CDR3 sequences, roughly 26% recorded once. These sequences were also reported in another study, on T cells expressing NK-cell markers. That report notes: NKG2C+ dominant clonotype frequencies in six or seven donors were about 1.0-8% of CD8+ T cells. In several donors, these clonotypes also led the CD3+CD56-NKG2C+ fraction.

The sequence came from a woman in her late teens or twenties in good health. The chain couples TRBV2 to TRBJ2-6; unclear D gene. Sequences were obtained from CD4+ T cells sorted from blood. Written as DNA, the CDR3 is TGTGCCAGCAGTGACCGAGGTCAGACCTCTGGGGCCAACGTCCTGACTTTC. This sequence encodes CASSDRGQTSGANVLTF. Filled out from reference TRBV2 and TRBJ2-6, the complete variable domain reads EPEVTQTPSHQVTQMGQEVILRCVPISNHLYFYWYRQILGQKVEFLVSFYNNEISEKSEIFDDQFSVERPDGSNFTLKIRSTKLEDSAMYFCASSDRGQTSGANVLTFGAGSRLTVL.